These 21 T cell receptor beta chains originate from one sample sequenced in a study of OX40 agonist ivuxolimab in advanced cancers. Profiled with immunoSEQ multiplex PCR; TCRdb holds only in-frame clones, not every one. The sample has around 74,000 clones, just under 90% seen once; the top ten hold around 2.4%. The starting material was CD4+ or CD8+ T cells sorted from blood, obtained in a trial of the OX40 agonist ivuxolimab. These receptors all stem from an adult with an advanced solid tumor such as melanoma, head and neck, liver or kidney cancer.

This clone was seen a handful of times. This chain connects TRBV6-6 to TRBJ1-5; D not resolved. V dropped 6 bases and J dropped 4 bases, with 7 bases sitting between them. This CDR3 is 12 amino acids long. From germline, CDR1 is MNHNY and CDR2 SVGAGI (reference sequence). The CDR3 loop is CASSFLNQPQHF. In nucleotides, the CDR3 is TGTGCCAGCAGCTTTCTTAATCAGCCCCAGCATTTT.

CDR3 sequence reads: CASSTSHIQETQYF. The DNA of the CDR3 is TGTGCCAGTAGTACCTCCCACATCCAAGAGACCCAGTACTTC. The chain employs TRBV19 and TRBJ2-5; D is ambiguous. CDR3 length: 14 amino acids. Germline lookup yields CDR1 LNHDA and CDR2 SQIVND (reference sequence). V lost 4 bases to trimming and J lost 1 base, with 10 bases between them.

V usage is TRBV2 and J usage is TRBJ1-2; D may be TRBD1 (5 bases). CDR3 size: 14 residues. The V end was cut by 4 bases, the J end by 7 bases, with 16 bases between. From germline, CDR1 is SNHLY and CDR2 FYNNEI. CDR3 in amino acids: CASSGAVRGSGYTF. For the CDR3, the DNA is TGTGCCAGCAGTGGGGCAGTTCGGGGGTCTGGCTACACCTTC.

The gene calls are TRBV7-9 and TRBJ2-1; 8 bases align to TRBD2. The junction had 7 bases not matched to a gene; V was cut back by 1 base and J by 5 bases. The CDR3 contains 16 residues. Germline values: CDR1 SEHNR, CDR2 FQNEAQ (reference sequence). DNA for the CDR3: TGTGCCAGCAGCTTAGAGGCGGGAGGTTATAACAATGAGCAGTTCTTC. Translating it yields CASSLEAGGYNNEQFF.

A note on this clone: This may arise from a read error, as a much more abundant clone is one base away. CDR3 in DNA: TGTGCTAGCAGCTTGGATGTGAACACTGAAGCTTTCTTT. It specifies CASSLDVNTEAFF. The chain carries TRBV7-6 and TRBJ1-1; the D is unclear. CDR3 length: 13 amino acids. From germline, CDR1 is SGHVS and CDR2 FNYEAQ.

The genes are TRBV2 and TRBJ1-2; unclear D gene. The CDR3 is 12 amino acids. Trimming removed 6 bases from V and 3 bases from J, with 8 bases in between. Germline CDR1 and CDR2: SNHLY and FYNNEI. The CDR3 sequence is CASSFADYGYTF. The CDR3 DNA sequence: TGTGCCAGCAGCTTCGCGGACTATGGCTACACCTTC.

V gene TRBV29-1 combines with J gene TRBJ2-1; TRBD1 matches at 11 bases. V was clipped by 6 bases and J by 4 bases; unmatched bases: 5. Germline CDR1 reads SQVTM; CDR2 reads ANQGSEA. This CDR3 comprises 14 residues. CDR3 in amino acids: CSVPRDRGYNEQFF. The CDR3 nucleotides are TGCAGCGTCCCCCGGGACAGGGGGTACAATGAGCAGTTCTTC.

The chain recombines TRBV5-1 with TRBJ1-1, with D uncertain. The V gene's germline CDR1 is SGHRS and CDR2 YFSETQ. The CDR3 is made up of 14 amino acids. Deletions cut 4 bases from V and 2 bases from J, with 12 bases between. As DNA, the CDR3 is TGCGCCAGCAGCCCCAATACGGGTAACACTGAAGCTTTCTTT. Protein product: CASSPNTGNTEAFF.

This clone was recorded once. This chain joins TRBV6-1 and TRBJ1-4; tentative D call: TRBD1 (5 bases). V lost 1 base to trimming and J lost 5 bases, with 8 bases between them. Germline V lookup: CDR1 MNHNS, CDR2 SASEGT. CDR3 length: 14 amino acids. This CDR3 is CASSEGQMNEKLFF. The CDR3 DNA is TGTGCCAGCAGTGAAGGACAGATGAATGAAAAACTGTTTTTT.

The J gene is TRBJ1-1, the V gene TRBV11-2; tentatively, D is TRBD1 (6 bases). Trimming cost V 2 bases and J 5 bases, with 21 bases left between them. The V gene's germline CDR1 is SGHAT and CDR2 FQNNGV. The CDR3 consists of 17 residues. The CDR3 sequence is CASSLRSGGVSRTEAFF. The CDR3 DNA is TGTGCCAGCAGCTTAAGGTCCGGGGGCGTGTCGCGGACTGAAGCTTTCTTT. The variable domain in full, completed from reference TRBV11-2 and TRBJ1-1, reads EAGVAQSPRYKIIEKRQSVAFWCNPISGHATLYWYQQILGQGPKLLIQFQNNGVVDDSQLPKDRFSAERLKGVDSTLKIQPAKLEDSAVYLCASSLRSGGVSRTEAFFGQGTRLTVV.

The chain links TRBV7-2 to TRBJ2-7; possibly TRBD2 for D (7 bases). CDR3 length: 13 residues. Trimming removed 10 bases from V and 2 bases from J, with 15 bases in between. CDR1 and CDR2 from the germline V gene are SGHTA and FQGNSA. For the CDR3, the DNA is TGTGCCACCCGAGGGGGGGTTCCCTACGAGCAGTACTTC. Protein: CATRGGVPYEQYF.

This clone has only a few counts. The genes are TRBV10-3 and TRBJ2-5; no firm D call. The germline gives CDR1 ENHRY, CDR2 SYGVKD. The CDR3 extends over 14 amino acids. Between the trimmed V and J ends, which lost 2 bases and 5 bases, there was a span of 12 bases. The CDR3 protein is CAISERPELETQYF. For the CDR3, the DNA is TGTGCCATCAGTGAGCGGCCTGAGTTGGAGACCCAGTACTTC.

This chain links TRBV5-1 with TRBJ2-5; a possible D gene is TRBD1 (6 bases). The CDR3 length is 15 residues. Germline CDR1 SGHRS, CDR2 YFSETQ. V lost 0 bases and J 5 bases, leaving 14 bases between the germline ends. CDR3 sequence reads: CASSLGQAWRETQYF. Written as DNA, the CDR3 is TGCGCCAGCAGCTTGGGACAGGCGTGGAGGGAGACCCAGTACTTC.

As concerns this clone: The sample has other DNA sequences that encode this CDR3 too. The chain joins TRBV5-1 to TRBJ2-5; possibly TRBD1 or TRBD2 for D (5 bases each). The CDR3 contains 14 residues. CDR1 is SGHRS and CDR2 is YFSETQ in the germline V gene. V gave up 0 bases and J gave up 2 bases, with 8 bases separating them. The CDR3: CASSLGGVQETQYF. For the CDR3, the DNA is TGCGCCAGCAGCTTGGGAGGGGTACAAGAGACCCAGTACTTC.

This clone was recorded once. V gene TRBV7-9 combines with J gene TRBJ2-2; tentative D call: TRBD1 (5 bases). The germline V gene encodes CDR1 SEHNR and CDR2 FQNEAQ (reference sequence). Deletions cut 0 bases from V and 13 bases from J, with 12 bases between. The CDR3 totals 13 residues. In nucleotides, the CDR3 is TGTGCCAGCAGCTTAGCCGGCCAGGGCGCGCTGTTTTTT. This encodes CASSLAGQGALFF. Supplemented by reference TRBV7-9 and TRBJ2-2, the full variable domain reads DTGVSQNPRHKITKRGQNVTFRCDPISEHNRLYWYRQTLGQGPEFLTYFQNEAQLEKSRLLSDRFSAERPKGSFSTLEIQRTEQGDSAMYLCASSLAGQGALFFGEGSRLTVL.

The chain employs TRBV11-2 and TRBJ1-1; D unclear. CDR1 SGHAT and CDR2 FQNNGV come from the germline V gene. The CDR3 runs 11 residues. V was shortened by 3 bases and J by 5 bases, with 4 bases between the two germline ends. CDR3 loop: CASSFYTEAFF. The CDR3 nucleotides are TGTGCCAGCAGCTTTTATACTGAAGCTTTCTTT.

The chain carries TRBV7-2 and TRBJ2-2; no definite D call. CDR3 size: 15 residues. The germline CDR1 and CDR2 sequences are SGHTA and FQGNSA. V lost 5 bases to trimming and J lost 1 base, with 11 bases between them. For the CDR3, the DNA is TGTGCCAGCAGCCCTACTGCGGTGAACACCGGGGAGCTGTTTTTT. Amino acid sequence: CASSPTAVNTGELFF.

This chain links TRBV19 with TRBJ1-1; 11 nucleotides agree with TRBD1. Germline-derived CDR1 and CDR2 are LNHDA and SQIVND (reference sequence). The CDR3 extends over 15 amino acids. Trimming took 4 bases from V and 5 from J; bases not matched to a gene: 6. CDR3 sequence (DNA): TGTGCCAGTAGTAGCTTGGGACAGGGGGAAACTGAAGCTTTCTTT. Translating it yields CASSSLGQGETEAFF.

CDR3 protein: CASSPRWGRRPPETQYF. The CDR3 region has the DNA TGTGCCAGCAGCCCGAGGTGGGGCAGGAGGCCCCCCGAGACCCAGTACTTC. V and J are TRBV5-6 and TRBJ2-5, with D perhaps TRBD1 or TRBD2 (5 bases each). The V end was cut by 4 bases, the J end by 5 bases, with 24 bases between. Germline assignment: CDR1 SGHDT and CDR2 YYEEEE. This CDR3 has 17 residues.

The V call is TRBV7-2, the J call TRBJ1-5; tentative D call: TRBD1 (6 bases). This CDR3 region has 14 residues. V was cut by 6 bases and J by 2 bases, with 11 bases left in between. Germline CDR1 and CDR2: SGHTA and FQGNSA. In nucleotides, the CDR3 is TGTGCCAGCAGTCCATCAGGGGGCAATCAGCCCCAGCATTTT. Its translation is CASSPSGGNQPQHF. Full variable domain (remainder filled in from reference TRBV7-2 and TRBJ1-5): GAGVSQSPSNKVTEKGKDVELRCDPISGHTALYWYRQSLGQGLEFLIYFQGNSAPDKSGLPSDRFSAERTGGSVSTLTIQRTQQEDSAVYLCASSPSGGNQPQHFGDGTRLSIL.

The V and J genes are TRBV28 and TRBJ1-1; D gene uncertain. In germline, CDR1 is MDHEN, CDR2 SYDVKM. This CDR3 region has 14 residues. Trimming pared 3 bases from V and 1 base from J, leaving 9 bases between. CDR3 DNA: TGTGCCAGCAGTTTTTCCCAGTCGAACACTGAAGCTTTCTTT. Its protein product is CASSFSQSNTEAFF.